The 22 T cell receptor beta chains given below trace back to one sample, sequenced in a study of breast tumors, draining lymph nodes, adjacent tissues. Samples came from axillary lymph nodes draining the breast cancer. TCRdb reprocessed the multiplex PCR reads with MiXCR, giving one entry per CDR3 protein. The sample has around 120,000 distinct CDR3 sequences, just under 20% seen once; the top ten hold roughly 3.6%. The sample consisted of axillary lymph node tissue. These receptor sequences come from a female donor with breast cancer. Some clones in this sample may be carry-over from other donors' samples.

Ten or more counts support this clonotype. The chain has TRBV7-2 and TRBJ2-3; D uncertain. The germline V gene has CDR1 SGHTA and CDR2 FQGNSA. V was clipped by 6 bases and J by 0 bases, with 16 bases between them. This CDR3 contains 16 residues. The CDR3 spells CASRKRRNRSTDTQYF. The CDR3 region has the DNA TGTGCCAGCAGGAAAAGGCGGAACCGTAGCACAGATACGCAGTATTTT.

The sample holds many counts of this clonotype. V gene TRBV6-4 combines with J gene TRBJ2-7, with TRBD1 identical over 9 bases. V dropped 0 bases and J dropped 2; count of bases not matched to a gene: 5. The CDR3 contains 16 residues. Germline V lookup: CDR1 MRHNA, CDR2 SNTAGT. CDR3 residues: CASSDSVWDRAYEQYF. As DNA, the CDR3 is TGTGCCAGCAGTGACTCAGTATGGGACAGGGCCTACGAGCAGTACTTC.

This clonotype has at least ten counts. The V and J genes are TRBV5-1 and TRBJ2-2; 16 bases align to TRBD2. The CDR3 consists of 16 residues. Looked up from germline, CDR1 is SGHRS and CDR2 is YFSETQ. V lost 4 bases to trimming and J lost 5 bases; unmatched junction nucleotides: 2. The CDR3 reads CASSVGLAGGTGELFF. CDR3 nucleotide sequence: TGCGCCAGCAGCGTGGGACTAGCGGGAGGGACCGGGGAGCTGTTTTTT.

This clonotype was seen ten or more times. The J gene is TRBJ2-5, the V gene TRBV7-3, with TRBD2 matching over 13 bases. Germline assignment: CDR1 SGHTA and CDR2 FQGTGA. J was trimmed by 0 bases and V by 4 bases; bases with no gene match: 2. The CDR3 contains 16 residues. For the CDR3, the DNA is TGTGCCAGCAGCTCCGGACTAGCGGGGGACCAAGAGACCCAGTACTTC. It yields the protein CASSSGLAGDQETQYF.

This clonotype has ten or more counts. The chain is built from TRBV4-2 and TRBJ1-6; TRBD1 is a possible D gene (5 bases). Germline CDR1 LGHNA, CDR2 YNFKEQ. This CDR3 region has 14 residues. Trimming left V 2 bases short and J 9 bases short, with 11 bases between. CDR3 in DNA: TGTGCCAGCAGCCAAACCGGGACCCTTTCACCCCTCCACTTT. Its translation: CASSQTGTLSPLHF.

This clonotype has ten or more counts. CDR3 region: CASSQRGADAPYF. CDR3 sequence (DNA): TGTGCCAGCAGCCAGCGGGGGGCCGACGCACCGTACTTC. The chain recombines TRBV3-1 with TRBJ2-7; 8 bases are shared with TRBD2. CDR1 is LGHDT, CDR2 YNNKEL, per germline (reference sequence). This CDR3 spans 13 amino acids. J gave up 12 bases and V 3 bases, and 10 bases lay outside the gene matches.

This clonotype was seen repeatedly, ten times or more. The chain recombines TRBV18 with TRBJ2-7, with no clear D. The length of the CDR3 is 13 residues. With 3 bases removed from V and 4 bases from J, the gap between germline ends came to 10 bases. CDR1 KGHSH and CDR2 LQKENI come from the germline V gene. CDR3 in DNA: TGTGCCAGCTCACCCCAAAACAGATACGAGCAGTACTTC. The encoded protein is CASSPQNRYEQYF.

Note on this clonotype: Here the CDR3 omits its conserved ending phenylalanine or tryptophan, so a read error is the likely source. V and J are TRBV5-1 and TRBJ2-2; 8 positions match TRBD2. Germline V CDR1 and CDR2: SGHRS, YFSETQ. The length of the CDR3 is 15 residues. J was trimmed by 7 bases and V by 4 bases; bases with no gene match: 9. CDR3 loop: CASSLAGGVNGELFL. CDR3 bases: TGCGCCAGCAGCCTGGCCGGGGGGGTCAACGGGGAGCTGTTTCTT.

The CDR3 is CASGFARGDTQYF. CDR3 coding DNA: TGTGCTAGTGGTTTCGCTCGAGGAGATACGCAGTATTTT. This chain joins TRBV12-5 and TRBJ2-3; D call uncertain. Per germline, CDR1 LGHNT and CDR2 FRNRAP. The V end was cut by 3 bases, the J end by 5 bases, with 9 bases between. The CDR3 contains 13 residues.

In this sample, this clonotype turned up many times. This chain uses TRBV7-9 with TRBJ2-3; D is perhaps TRBD2 (6 bases). Germline loops: CDR1 SEHNR, CDR2 FQNEAQ (reference sequence). Trimming removed 3 bases from V and 8 bases from J, with 18 bases in between. This CDR3 comprises 15 residues. The CDR3 protein is CASSFSSSVLSTQYF. In nucleotides, the CDR3 is TGTGCCAGCAGCTTTTCTTCTAGCGTGCTTAGTACGCAGTATTTT.

This clonotype has at least ten counts. Here the CDR3 reads CASTNSGMSPDTQYF. Here the CDR3 DNA reads TGTGCCAGCACCAACTCCGGGATGAGTCCAGATACGCAGTATTTT. The chain employs TRBV12-3 or TRBV12-4 and TRBJ2-3, with a tentative D call TRBD2 (5 bases). This CDR3 has 15 amino acids. V lost 7 bases, J lost 4 bases, and 18 bases lay in between.

This clonotype was counted ten times or more. The V call is TRBV12-3 or TRBV12-4, the J call TRBJ2-7, with 8 bases matching TRBD1. This CDR3 has 14 amino acids. J gave up 2 bases and V 5 bases, and 5 bases lay outside the gene matches. CDR3 coding DNA: TGTGCCAGCAGTCCTCGCAGGGGGCCCTACGAGCAGTACTTC. As protein: CASSPRRGPYEQYF.

The chain uses TRBV3-1 and TRBJ2-2, with 8 bases fitting TRBD1. Trimming took 5 bases from V and 5 from J; bases not matched to a gene: 4. Germline CDR1 and CDR2: LGHDT and YNNKEL (reference sequence). The CDR3 consists of 14 residues. CDR3 in amino acids: CASSTGTGTGELFF. Written as DNA, the CDR3 is TGTGCCAGCAGCACCGGGACAGGAACCGGGGAGCTGTTTTTT.

This clonotype was picked up many times. V is TRBV5-1 and J is TRBJ1-2; D is unclear. The ends were cut back, 7 bases at V and 1 base at J, with 5 bases in the middle. This CDR3 has 11 residues. Germline lookup yields CDR1 SGHRS and CDR2 YFSETQ. The chain's CDR3 is CASADNYGYTF. For the CDR3, the DNA is TGCGCCAGCGCAGATAACTATGGCTACACCTTC.

The sample holds a few counts of this clonotype. V and J are TRBV7-2 and TRBJ2-2; no clear D gene. In germline, CDR1 is SGHTA, CDR2 FQGNSA. The CDR3 extends over 14 amino acids. V was clipped by 5 bases and J by 4 bases, with 11 bases between them. The CDR3, as DNA: TGTGCCAGCAGCCCGGCACACGGCACCGGGGAGCTGTTTTTT. Its protein is CASSPAHGTGELFF.

V is TRBV11-2 and J is TRBJ1-5; D is undetermined. V lost 1 base and J 4 bases, leaving 8 bases between the germline ends. The CDR3 spans 14 residues. Germline V CDR1 and CDR2: SGHAT, FQNNGV. CDR3 coding DNA: TGTGCCAGCAGCTTAGCCGCGGGGAATCAGCCCCAGCATTTT. This translates into CASSLAAGNQPQHF.

Concerning this clonotype: A much bigger clone sits one base away, suggesting this may be a read error. The rearrangement uses TRBV7-8 and TRBJ2-2; D perhaps matches TRBD2 (7 bases). CDR1 is SGHVS, CDR2 FQNEAQ, per germline. CDR3 length: 13 residues. Trimming stripped 8 bases from V and 7 bases from J, with 14 bases between. The CDR3 protein is CASVGGPNGELFF. The CDR3 DNA follows: TGTGCCAGCGTGGGGGGGCCAAACGGGGAGCTGTTTTTT. The variable domain in full, completed from reference TRBV7-8 and TRBJ2-2, reads GAGVSQSPRYKVAKRGQDVALRCDPISGHVSLFWYQQALGQGPEFLTYFQNEAQLDKSGLPSDRFFAERPEGSVSTLKIQRTQQEDSAVYLCASVGGPNGELFFGEGSRLTVL.

The V and J genes are TRBV7-3 and TRBJ2-2; possibly TRBD2 for D (6 bases). The CDR3 runs 15 residues. V lost 3 bases and J lost 4, with 12 bases in between. Germline loops: CDR1 SGHTA, CDR2 FQGTGA. CDR3 protein: CASSFQRAGTGELFF. The CDR3 coding sequence is TGTGCCAGCAGCTTTCAGCGGGCGGGCACCGGGGAGCTGTTTTTT.

Ten or more counts support this clonotype. This chain connects TRBV20-1 to TRBJ1-2, with TRBD1 matching 8 bases. The CDR3 length is 14 residues. Germline CDR1 and CDR2: DFQATT and SNEGSKA (reference sequence). After removal of 3 bases from V and 3 bases from J, the junction contained 6 bases not matched to a gene. CDR3 nucleotide sequence: TGCAGTGCTAGCAACACAGGGGGTGACTATGGCTACACCTTC. Amino acid sequence: CSASNTGGDYGYTF.

In this sample, this clonotype turned up many times. This chain joins TRBV19 and TRBJ2-1; TRBD2 matches 9 bases. Germline values: CDR1 LNHDA, CDR2 SQIVND (reference sequence). The CDR3 has 15 amino acids. With V trimmed by 9 bases and J by 7 bases, 13 bases remained unmatched. The CDR3 here is CASTIAGAGENEQFF. As DNA, the CDR3 is TGTGCCAGCACGATAGCGGGAGCAGGGGAAAATGAGCAGTTCTTC.

There are many counts of this clonotype. This chain joins TRBV6-6 and TRBJ1-6; a possible D gene is TRBD1 (5 bases). V was pared by 11 bases and J by 6 bases, with 23 bases between. The CDR3 runs 16 residues. The germline V gene encodes CDR1 MNHNY and CDR2 SVGAGI (reference sequence). In DNA, the CDR3 is TGTGCCGCTAGACAGCCCTTAACGGGGGGTAATTCACCCCTCCACTTT. It encodes CAARQPLTGGNSPLHF.

Many counts were recorded for this clonotype. V is TRBV29-1 and J is TRBJ1-2; D is unclear. CDR1 and CDR2 from the germline V gene are SQVTM and ANQGSEA. The V and J ends lost 8 bases and 5 bases respectively, with 18 bases between them. The CDR3 loop spans 13 amino acids. The CDR3 loop is CSSWNLEEYGYTF. As DNA, the CDR3 is TGCAGCTCTTGGAACCTTGAGGAGTATGGCTACACCTTC.